This T cell receptor beta chain was found in a study of blood T cell repertoires in COVID-19. About the research overall: The study drew acute and convalescent COVID-19 samples from the United States, Italy and Spain. Nucleic acid was either cDNA or gDNA, and it came from T cells, B-cell-depleted T cells, or PBMCs.

This CDR3 contains 15 residues. CDR1 LGHNA and CDR2 YSLEER come from the germline V gene. The V gene end was trimmed by 1 base and the J gene end by 0 bases; junction bases not matched to a gene: 2. Sequencing used immunoSEQ multiplex PCR; TCRdb keeps in-frame clones, though not all of them. The sample yields 200,000 to 300,000 clones, 84% seen once. This receptor was taken from a man in his forties who had recovered from COVID-19. Sequencing was done on a sample of peripheral blood. The chain combines TRBV4-3 with TRBJ2-7, with 8 bases fitting TRBD2. The CDR3 is CASSQGSGASYEQYF. The CDR3 DNA sequence: TGCGCCAGCAGCCAAGGTAGCGGGGCCTCCTACGAGCAGTACTTC.